This entry features one T cell receptor (beta chain) sequence. Its antigen is still unknown. No quality values exist for individual bases; no much larger clone is one base distant. This sample includes further DNA sequences coding for the same CDR3. Reading the germline V gene gives CDR1 SGHTA and CDR2 FQGNSA. Trimming removed 0 bases from V and 4 bases from J, leaving 9 bases between the germline ends. The CDR3 goes from the cysteine to the phenylalanine over 14 residues. The retained sequence is limited to the CDR3, 42 bases, with the frame set at the first base. The time point label, read with the paper, signifies: cycle 4 day 1 (C4D1), after 6 weeks of nivolumab. Relapse after autologous stem cell transplantation had occurred in all trial patients, and cohorts A, B and C were distinguished by prior brentuximab vedotin exposure. A total of around 59 patients with relapsed/refractory classical Hodgkin lymphoma made up the trial cohort, and each patient's best overall response was complete response, partial response or progressive disease. In the multi-cohort phase II CheckMate 205 trial, trial patients received single-agent nivolumab. An independent review committee assessed best overall response by applying the 2007 International Working Group response criteria. Trial PBMCs were collected just before the start of nivolumab (C1D1) and during therapy at cycle 2 day 1 and cycle 4 day 1. Peripheral blood was collected in 8 mL Vacutainer Cell Preparation Tubes, from which PBMCs were isolated by centrifugation and then cryopreserved.

Genomic DNA was extracted with the Qiagen DNeasy kit from unsorted PBMCs and from negatively selected CD4+ and CD8+ fractions. TCR beta CDR3 regions were amplified by immunoSEQ multiplex PCR using primers annealing to V and J segments. A synthetic immune receptor repertoire was used to minimize amplification bias, and remaining bias was computationally removed after sequencing. The paper's data handling went like this. Custom Python scripts were used to quantify repertoire diversity as the Shannon entropy index. Unsorted, CD4+ and CD8+ repertoires were analyzed separately, except for combined analyses in which CD4+ and CD8+ sequences were merged in silico. A clone was considered expanded if an increase in frequency of at least 2-fold after treatment relative to C1D1 was found, and a pseudocount of 0.5 was applied to clones undetected at baseline. Clones with 0 or 1 copy at C1D1 were classified as singleton clones, and clones with 2 or more copies were classified as non-singleton clones. Clones expanded in unsorted samples were annotated as CD4+, CD8+ or unknown by matching protein sequences in sorted samples from the same patient. Wilcoxon tests on paired samples were used to test changes in diversity from C1D1 to C4D1. The source is immuneACCESS, and TCRdb retained only in-frame sequences with V and J called. Part of the clones is not carried over; for the studies checked, unresolved V genes explain less than half of this, and the remainder is unexplained. V and J calls and clone size follow that table, whereas D and trimming were derived from the DNA. This sample comprises 100,000 or so clones, roughly nine tenths of them detected only once. The ten largest clones take up around 17% of the sample.

This sample was taken from a study of PD-1 blockade in classical Hodgkin lymphoma (dated by TCRdb to the early 2020s). Concerning the study at large: Nivolumab dosing was 3 mg/kg intravenously every 2 weeks, continuing until either disease progression or unacceptable toxicity. A peripheral blood immune signature of response to PD-1 blockade in classical Hodgkin lymphoma was defined using TCR beta sequencing and CyTOF. General study outcomes and caveats: Patients starting nivolumab less than 1 year after ASCT had lower diversity and were excluded from later analyses to avoid confounding by immune reconstitution. Newly diagnosed patients were reported to have lower baseline TCR diversity than healthy donors, and relapsed/refractory patients were reported to have lower baseline TCR diversity still. CD4+ but not CD8+ TCR diversity rose significantly by C4D1 (p=0.0027 vs p=0.16), most apparent in complete responders (p=0.02). Trial patients achieving complete response had baseline diversity similar to newly diagnosed patients, whereas partial responders and progressors had significantly lower diversity. The study was limited to a single clinical trial cohort, and causes of repertoire differences, possibly disease activity or prior therapy, remained undefined.

This chain joins TRBV7-2 to TRBJ2-5; the D gene is perhaps TRBD1, on 5 matching bases. The sequencing here drew on peripheral blood mononuclear cells (PBMCs), taken before the fourth cycle of nivolumab. The TCR was taken from a human donor with classical Hodgkin lymphoma. The nucleotide sequence reads TGTGCCAGCAGCTTAGCAGGGGTTGGAGAGACCCAGTACTTC. This sequence encodes CASSLAGVGETQYF.